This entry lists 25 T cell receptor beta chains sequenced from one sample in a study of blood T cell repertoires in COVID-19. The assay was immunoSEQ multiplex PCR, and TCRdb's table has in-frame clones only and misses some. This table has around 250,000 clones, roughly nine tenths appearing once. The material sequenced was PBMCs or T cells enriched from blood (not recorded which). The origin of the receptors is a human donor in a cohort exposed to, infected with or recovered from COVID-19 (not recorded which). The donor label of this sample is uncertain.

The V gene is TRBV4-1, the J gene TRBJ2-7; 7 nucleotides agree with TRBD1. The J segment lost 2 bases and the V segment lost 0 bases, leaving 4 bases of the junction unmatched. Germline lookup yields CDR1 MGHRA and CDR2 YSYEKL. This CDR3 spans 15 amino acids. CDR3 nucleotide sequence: TGCGCCAGCAGCCAAGATCACAGGGGTCCCTACGAGCAGTACTTC. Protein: CASSQDHRGPYEQYF.

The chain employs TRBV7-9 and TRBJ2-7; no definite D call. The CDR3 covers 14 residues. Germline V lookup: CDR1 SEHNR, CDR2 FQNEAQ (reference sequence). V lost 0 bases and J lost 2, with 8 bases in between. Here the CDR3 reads CASSLAAETYEQYF. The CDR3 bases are TGTGCCAGCAGCTTAGCGGCGGAGACCTACGAGCAGTACTTC. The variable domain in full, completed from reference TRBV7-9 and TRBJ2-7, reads DTGVSQNPRHKITKRGQNVTFRCDPISEHNRLYWYRQTLGQGPEFLTYFQNEAQLEKSRLLSDRFSAERPKGSFSTLEIQRTEQGDSAMYLCASSLAAETYEQYFGPGTRLTVT.

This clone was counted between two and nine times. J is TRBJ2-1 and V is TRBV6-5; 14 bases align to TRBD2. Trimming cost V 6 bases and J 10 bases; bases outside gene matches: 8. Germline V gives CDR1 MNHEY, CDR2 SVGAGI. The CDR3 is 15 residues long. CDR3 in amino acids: CASSTGTSGGTEQFF. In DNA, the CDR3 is TGTGCCAGCAGCACCGGGACTAGCGGGGGTACGGAGCAGTTCTTC.

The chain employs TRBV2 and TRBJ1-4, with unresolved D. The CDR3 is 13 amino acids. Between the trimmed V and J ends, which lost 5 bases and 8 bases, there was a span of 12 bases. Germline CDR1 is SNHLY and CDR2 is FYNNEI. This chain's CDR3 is CASSFRVQEKLFF. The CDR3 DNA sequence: TGTGCCAGCAGTTTTCGGGTTCAGGAAAAACTGTTTTTT.

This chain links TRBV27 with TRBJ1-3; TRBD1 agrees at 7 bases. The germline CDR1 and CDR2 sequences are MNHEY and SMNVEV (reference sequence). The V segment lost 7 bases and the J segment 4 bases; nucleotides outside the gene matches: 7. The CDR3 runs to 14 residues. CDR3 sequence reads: CASKSQGSGNTIYF. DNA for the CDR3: TGTGCCAGCAAATCACAGGGGTCGGGAAACACCATATATTTT.

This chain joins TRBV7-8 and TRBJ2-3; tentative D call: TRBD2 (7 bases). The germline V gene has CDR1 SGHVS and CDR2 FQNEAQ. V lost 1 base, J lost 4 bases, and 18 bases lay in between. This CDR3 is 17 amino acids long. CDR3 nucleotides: TGTGCCAGCAGCTTAGGAGTCCTTGGGGGGGCATCAGATACGCAGTATTTT. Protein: CASSLGVLGGASDTQYF.

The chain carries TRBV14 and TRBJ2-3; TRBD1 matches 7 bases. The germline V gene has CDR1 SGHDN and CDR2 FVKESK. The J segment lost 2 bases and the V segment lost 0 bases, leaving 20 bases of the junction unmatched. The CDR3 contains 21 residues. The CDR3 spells CASSQDYPGPLRQGDTDTQYF. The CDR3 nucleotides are TGTGCCAGCAGCCAAGATTACCCCGGACCCCTAAGACAGGGAGACACAGATACGCAGTATTTT.

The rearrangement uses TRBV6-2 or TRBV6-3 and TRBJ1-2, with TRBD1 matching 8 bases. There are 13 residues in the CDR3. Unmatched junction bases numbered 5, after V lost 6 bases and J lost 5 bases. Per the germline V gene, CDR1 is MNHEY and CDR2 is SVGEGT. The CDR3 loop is CASSPGTGYGYTF. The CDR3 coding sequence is TGTGCCAGCAGCCCCGGGACAGGATATGGCTACACCTTC.

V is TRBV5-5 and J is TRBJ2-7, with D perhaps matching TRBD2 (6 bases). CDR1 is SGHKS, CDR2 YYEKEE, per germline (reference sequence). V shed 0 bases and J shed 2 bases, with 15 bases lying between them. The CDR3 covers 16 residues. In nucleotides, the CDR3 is TGTGCCAGCAGCTTGGCTGCGGGGACCTTAACCTACGAGCAGTACTTC. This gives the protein CASSLAAGTLTYEQYF.

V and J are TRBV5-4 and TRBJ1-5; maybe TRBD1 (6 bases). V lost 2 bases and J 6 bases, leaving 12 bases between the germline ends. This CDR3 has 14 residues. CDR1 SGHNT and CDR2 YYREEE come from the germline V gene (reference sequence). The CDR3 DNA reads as TGTGCCAGCAGCTTAATGGGGGCGAGTCAGCCCCAGCATTTT. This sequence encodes CASSLMGASQPQHF.

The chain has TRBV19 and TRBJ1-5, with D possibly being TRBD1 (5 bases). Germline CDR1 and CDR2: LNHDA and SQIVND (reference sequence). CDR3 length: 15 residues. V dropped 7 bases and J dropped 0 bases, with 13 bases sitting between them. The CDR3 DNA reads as TGTGCCAGTAATCAGGGTCTGGATAGCAATCAGCCCCAGCATTTT. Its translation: CASNQGLDSNQPQHF. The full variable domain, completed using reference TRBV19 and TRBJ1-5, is DGGITQSPKYLFRKEGQNVTLSCEQNLNHDAMYWYRQDPGQGLRLIYYSQIVNDFQKGDIAEGYSVSREKKESFPLTVTSAQKNPTAFYLCASNQGLDSNQPQHFGDGTRLSIL.

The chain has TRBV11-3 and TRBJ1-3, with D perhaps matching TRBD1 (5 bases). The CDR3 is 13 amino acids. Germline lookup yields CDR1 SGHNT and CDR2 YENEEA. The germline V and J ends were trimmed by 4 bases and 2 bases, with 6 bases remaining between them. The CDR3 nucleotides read TGTGCCAGCAGCTCAGGGCCTGGAAACACCATATATTTT. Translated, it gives CASSSGPGNTIYF.

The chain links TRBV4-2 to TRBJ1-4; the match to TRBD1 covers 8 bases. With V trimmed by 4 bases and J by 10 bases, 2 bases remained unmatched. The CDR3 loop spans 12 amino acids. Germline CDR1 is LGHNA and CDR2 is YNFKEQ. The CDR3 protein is CASSRDRGKLFF. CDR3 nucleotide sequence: TGTGCCAGCAGCCGAGACAGGGGAAAACTGTTTTTT.

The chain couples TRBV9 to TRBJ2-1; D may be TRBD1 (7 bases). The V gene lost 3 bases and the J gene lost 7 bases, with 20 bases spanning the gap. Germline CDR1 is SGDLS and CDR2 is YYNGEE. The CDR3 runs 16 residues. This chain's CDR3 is CASSGRDRELGNEQFF. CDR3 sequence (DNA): TGTGCCAGCAGCGGGCGGGACAGAGAGCTTGGGAATGAGCAGTTCTTC.

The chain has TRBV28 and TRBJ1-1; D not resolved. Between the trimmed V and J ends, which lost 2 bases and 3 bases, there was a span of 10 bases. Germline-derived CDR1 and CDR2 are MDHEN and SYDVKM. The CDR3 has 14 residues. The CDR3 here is CASSLLGRYTEAFF. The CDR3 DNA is TGTGCCAGCAGTTTACTAGGGAGGTACACTGAAGCTTTCTTT.

CDR3 residues: CASSSVVSTDTQYF. CDR3 sequence (DNA): TGTGCCAGCAGCTCCGTCGTTAGCACAGATACGCAGTATTTT. V is TRBV7-8 and J is TRBJ2-3; D is unclear. CDR1 and CDR2 (germline): SGHVS, FQNEAQ. Trimming shortened V by 4 bases and J by 0 bases, and 8 bases separated the two germline ends. The CDR3 sequence is 14 residues long.

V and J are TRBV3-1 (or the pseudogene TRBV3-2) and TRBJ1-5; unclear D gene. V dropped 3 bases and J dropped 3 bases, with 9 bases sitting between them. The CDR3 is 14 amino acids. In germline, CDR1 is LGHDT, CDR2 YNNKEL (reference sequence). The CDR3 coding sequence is TGTGCCAGCAGCCATATCGGGTTCAATCAGCCCCAGCATTTT. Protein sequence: CASSHIGFNQPQHF.

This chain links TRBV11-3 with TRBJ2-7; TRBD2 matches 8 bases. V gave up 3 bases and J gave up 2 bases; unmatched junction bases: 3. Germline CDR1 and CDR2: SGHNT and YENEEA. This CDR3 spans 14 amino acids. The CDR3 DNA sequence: TGTGCCAGCAGCTTTAGCGGGGCCCCCTACGAGCAGTACTTC. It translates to CASSFSGAPYEQYF.

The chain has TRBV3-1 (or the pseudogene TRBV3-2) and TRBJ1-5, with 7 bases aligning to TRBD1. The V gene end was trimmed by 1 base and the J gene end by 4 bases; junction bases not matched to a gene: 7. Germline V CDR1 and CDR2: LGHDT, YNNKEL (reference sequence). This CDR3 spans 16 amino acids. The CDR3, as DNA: TGTGCCAGCAGCCAAGGAACAGGGGAAAGGAATCAGCCCCAGCATTTT. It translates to CASSQGTGERNQPQHF.

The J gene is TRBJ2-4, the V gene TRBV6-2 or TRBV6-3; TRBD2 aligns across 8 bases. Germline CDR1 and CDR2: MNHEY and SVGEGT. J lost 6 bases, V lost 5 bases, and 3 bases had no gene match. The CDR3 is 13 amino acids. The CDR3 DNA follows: TGTGCCAGCAGTGGACTAGCAGGAAACATTCAGTACTTC. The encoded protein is CASSGLAGNIQYF.

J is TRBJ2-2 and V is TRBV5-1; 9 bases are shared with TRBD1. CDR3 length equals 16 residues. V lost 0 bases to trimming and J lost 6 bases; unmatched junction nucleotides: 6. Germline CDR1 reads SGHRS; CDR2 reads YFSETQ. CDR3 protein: CASSLDGQGRAGELFF. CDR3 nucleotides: TGCGCCAGCAGCTTGGATGGACAGGGGCGGGCCGGGGAGCTGTTTTTT.

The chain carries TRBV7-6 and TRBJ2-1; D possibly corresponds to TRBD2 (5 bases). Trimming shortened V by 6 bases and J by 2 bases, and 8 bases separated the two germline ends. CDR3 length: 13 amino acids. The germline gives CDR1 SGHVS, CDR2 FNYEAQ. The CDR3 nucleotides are TGTGCCAGCAGTTCCGGGACCTACAATGAGCAGTTCTTC. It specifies CASSSGTYNEQFF.

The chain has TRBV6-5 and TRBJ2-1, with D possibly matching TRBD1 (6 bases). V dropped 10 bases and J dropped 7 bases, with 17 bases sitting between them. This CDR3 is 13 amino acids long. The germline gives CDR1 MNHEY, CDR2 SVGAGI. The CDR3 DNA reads TGTGCCACAGGCGGACAGTTTCTGAATGAGCAGTTCTTC. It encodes CATGGQFLNEQFF.

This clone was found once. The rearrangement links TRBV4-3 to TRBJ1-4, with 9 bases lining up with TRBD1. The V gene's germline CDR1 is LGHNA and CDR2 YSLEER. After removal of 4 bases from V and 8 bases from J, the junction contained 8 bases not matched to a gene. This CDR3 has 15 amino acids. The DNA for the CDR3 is TGCGCCAGCAGCCTCTGGACAGGGGAAGAGGAAAAACTGTTTTTT. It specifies CASSLWTGEEEKLFF.

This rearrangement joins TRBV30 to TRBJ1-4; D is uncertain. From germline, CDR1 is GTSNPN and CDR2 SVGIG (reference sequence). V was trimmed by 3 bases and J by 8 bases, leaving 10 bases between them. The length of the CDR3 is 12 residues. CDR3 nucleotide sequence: TGTGCCTGGAGCCCGTGGGCAGAAAAACTGTTTTTT. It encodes CAWSPWAEKLFF.